Below are 16 T cell receptor beta chains sequenced from a single sample in a study of blood T cell repertoires in COVID-19. This table comes from immunoSEQ multiplex PCR, and its TCRdb copy is limited to in-frame clones, with some not included. The profile shows fewer than 80,000 clones, about 88% of them singletons. What was sequenced was peripheral blood. Receptors originate from a woman in her forties or fifties with active COVID-19.

The chain combines TRBV7-3 with TRBJ1-5; 8 bases map to TRBD1. From germline, CDR1 is SGHTA and CDR2 FQGTGA. CDR3 length equals 15 residues. Trimming took 5 bases from V and 6 from J; bases not matched to a gene: 9. CDR3 in amino acids: CASSPTGGRGQPQHF. DNA of the CDR3: TGTGCCAGCAGCCCCACAGGGGGTCGAGGTCAGCCCCAGCATTTT. Full variable domain (rest looked up from reference TRBV7-3 and TRBJ1-5): GAGVSQTPSNKVTEKGKYVELRCDPISGHTALYWYRQSLGQGPEFLIYFQGTGAADDSGLPNDRFFAVRPEGSVSTLKIQRTERGDSAVYLCASSPTGGRGQPQHFGDGTRLSIL.

CDR3 protein: CASSYPSTGLADTQYF. CDR3 sequence (DNA): TGTGCCAGCAGTTACCCCTCGACAGGGCTCGCAGATACGCAGTATTTT. The chain is built from TRBV6-6 and TRBJ2-3; 7 bases are shared with TRBD1. CDR1 MNHNY and CDR2 SVGAGI come from the germline V gene (reference sequence). The CDR3 runs to 16 residues. After removal of 2 bases from V and 4 bases from J, the junction contained 9 bases not matched to a gene.

V and J are TRBV30 and TRBJ2-7; D might be TRBD2 (5 bases). CDR1 and CDR2 (germline): GTSNPN, SVGIG (reference sequence). V lost 2 bases and J lost 5, with 13 bases in between. The CDR3 spans 13 residues. CDR3 sequence (DNA): TGTGCCTGGAGTCGGAACACGGGGAACGAGCAGTACTTC. Its translation: CAWSRNTGNEQYF.

This chain connects TRBV2 to TRBJ2-7; D is perhaps TRBD2 (5 bases). The CDR3 runs 14 residues. The V and J ends lost 3 bases and 6 bases respectively, with 15 bases between them. Germline CDR1 SNHLY, CDR2 FYNNEI. The CDR3 protein is CASSDLVGSPEQYF. CDR3 nucleotides: TGTGCCAGCAGTGATCTAGTAGGGAGCCCCGAGCAGTACTTC.

J is TRBJ2-5 and V is TRBV12-3 or TRBV12-4; D is perhaps TRBD1 (6 bases). The CDR3 runs to 13 residues. V dropped 6 bases and J dropped 1 base, with 9 bases sitting between them. The CDR3 DNA reads TGTGCCAGCAGGCAGGGGTCCCAAGAGACCCAGTACTTC. Translated: CASRQGSQETQYF.

In this sample, this clone turned up once. V is TRBV5-6 and J is TRBJ1-1, with a possible D match to TRBD1 (5 bases). The germline CDR1 and CDR2 sequences are SGHDT and YYEEEE. The V gene lost 4 bases and the J gene lost 4 bases, with 17 bases spanning the gap. CDR3 length equals 15 residues. CDR3 sequence: CASSPMDKGGTEAFF. CDR3 DNA: TGTGCCAGCAGCCCCATGGACAAGGGCGGCACTGAAGCTTTCTTT.

CDR3 nucleotides: TGTGCCAGCAGTTCGCAAAGGGGGCTTGCGTTTCGTTACGAGCAGTACTTC. Its protein product is CASSSQRGLAFRYEQYF. This chain connects TRBV6-2 or TRBV6-3 to TRBJ2-7; 7 bases fit TRBD1. This CDR3 spans 17 amino acids. Per germline, CDR1 MNHEY and CDR2 SVGEGT. Trimming cost V 4 bases and J 4 bases; bases outside gene matches: 16.

The J gene is TRBJ2-3, the V gene TRBV11-2; a weak D match, TRBD2 (6 bases). V lost 2 bases, J lost 2 bases, and 17 bases lay in between. This CDR3 has 17 residues. Germline CDR1 and CDR2: SGHAT and FQNNGV. The chain's CDR3 is CASSLRRGRDLTDTQYF. The CDR3 DNA reads TGTGCCAGCAGCTTAAGGCGCGGGCGGGACCTCACAGATACGCAGTATTTT.

The chain has TRBV15 and TRBJ1-4; 7 bases agree with TRBD1. CDR1 is LNHNV and CDR2 is YYDKDF in the germline V gene (reference sequence). The J segment lost 4 bases and the V segment lost 0 bases, leaving 5 bases of the junction unmatched. The CDR3 is made up of 16 amino acids. The CDR3, as DNA: TGTGCCACCAGCAGAGATGGGGACAGAGATAATGAAAAACTGTTTTTT. Translated, it gives CATSRDGDRDNEKLFF.

The chain has TRBV20-1 and TRBJ2-1; D uncertain. The CDR3 is made up of 13 amino acids. The V end lost 3 bases, the J end lost 5 bases, and 11 bases lay between the germline ends. The germline gives CDR1 DFQATT, CDR2 SNEGSKA (reference sequence). This CDR3 reads CSASRGYDNEQFF. The CDR3 DNA follows: TGCAGTGCTAGTCGCGGATACGACAATGAGCAGTTCTTC.

The count of this clone is one. The V gene is TRBV4-1, the J gene TRBJ1-2; tentative D call: TRBD1 (6 bases). Looked up from germline, CDR1 is MGHRA and CDR2 is YSYEKL. Between the trimmed V and J ends, which lost 0 bases and 4 bases, there was a span of 12 bases. The CDR3 contains 15 residues. CDR3 nucleotide sequence: TGCGCCAGCAGCCAAGATTCGGGGGGCGCCTATGGCTACACCTTC. This gives the protein CASSQDSGGAYGYTF.

The CDR3 sequence is CASSSDRGGSETQYF. In DNA, the CDR3 is TGTGCCAGCAGCTCGGACAGGGGCGGCTCAGAGACCCAGTACTTC. V and J are TRBV7-2 and TRBJ2-5; 9 positions match TRBD1. Germline values: CDR1 SGHTA, CDR2 FQGNSA. The CDR3 has 15 residues. V lost 4 bases, J lost 4 bases, and 7 bases stayed unmatched.

The CDR3 sequence is CASSEGQSNSPLHF. CDR3 nucleotides: TGTGCCAGCAGTGAAGGACAGTCTAATTCACCCCTCCACTTT. V and J are TRBV6-1 and TRBJ1-6; perhaps TRBD1 as D (5 bases). Trimming removed 1 base at V and 6 bases at J, with 7 bases between. Germline V gene data show CDR1 as MNHNS and CDR2 as SASEGT. The CDR3 covers 14 residues.

This chain links TRBV6-5 with TRBJ1-4; the D gene is possibly TRBD1 (5 bases). Looked up from germline, CDR1 is MNHEY and CDR2 is SVGAGI. The ends were cut back, 0 bases at V and 5 bases at J, with 13 bases in the middle. The CDR3 length is 16 residues. CDR3 in DNA: TGTGCCAGCAGTTACTCGAAAGGGACTTACAATGAAAAACTGTTTTTT. It is translated as CASSYSKGTYNEKLFF.

V and J are TRBV30 and TRBJ2-1, with D perhaps TRBD2 (6 bases). Germline CDR1 is GTSNPN and CDR2 is SVGIG (reference sequence). The CDR3 has 17 residues. Deletions cut 1 base from V and 6 bases from J, with 22 bases between. CDR3 sequence reads: CAWSEGARRGNANEQFF. The CDR3 coding sequence is TGTGCCTGGAGTGAAGGGGCCCGCCGGGGGAACGCCAATGAGCAGTTCTTC.

The chain employs TRBV28 and TRBJ1-2; the D gene is possibly TRBD1 (6 bases). CDR1 is MDHEN, CDR2 SYDVKM, per germline. Trimming cost V 2 bases and J 5 bases, with 9 bases left between them. The CDR3 consists of 13 residues. CDR3 protein: CASSLLGAYGYTF. CDR3 nucleotide sequence: TGTGCCAGCAGTTTACTGGGGGCATATGGCTACACCTTC.